These 13 T cell receptor beta chains were all obtained from the same sample, sequenced in a study of cytomegalovirus exposure and HLA in healthy donors. The PCR used 60 Vbeta and 13 Jbeta primers. Clones were sequenced by immunoSEQ multiplex PCR, and TCRdb holds only the in-frame ones, with some missing. This table has under 200,000 clones, around 84% appearing once. Sequencing used PBMCs. These receptors all stem from a man aged 25-45 years in good health and CMV-seropositive.

The rearrangement links TRBV7-9 to TRBJ2-7; TRBD2 aligns across 8 bases. The germline V gene encodes CDR1 SEHNR and CDR2 FQNEAQ (reference sequence). V dropped 5 bases and J dropped 0; count of bases not matched to a gene: 15. The CDR3 spans 18 residues. The CDR3 nucleotides are TGTGCCAGCAGCCCCCTGACTAGCGAGATAATGTCCTCCTACGAGCAGTACTTC. Protein sequence: CASSPLTSEIMSSYEQYF. Together with reference TRBV7-9 and TRBJ2-7, the CDR3 gives the full variable domain: DTGVSQNPRHKITKRGQNVTFRCDPISEHNRLYWYRQTLGQGPEFLTYFQNEAQLEKSRLLSDRFSAERPKGSFSTLEIQRTEQGDSAMYLCASSPLTSEIMSSYEQYFGPGTRLTVT.

The rearrangement links TRBV5-4 to TRBJ2-7, with TRBD1 matching over 9 bases. The CDR3 has 14 amino acids. Germline V gene data show CDR1 as SGHNT and CDR2 as YYREEE (reference sequence). V shed 4 bases and J 3 bases; nucleotides not matched to a gene: 5. The DNA for the CDR3 is TGTGCCAGCAGCGTCTCGACAGGGGGCTACGAGCAGTACTTC. Protein sequence: CASSVSTGGYEQYF.

This chain links TRBV15 with TRBJ2-5, with 8 bases that match TRBD2. The CDR3 length is 21 residues. The ends lost 0 bases at V and 5 bases at J; junction bases unmatched: 23. Germline V gene data show CDR1 as LNHNV and CDR2 as YYDKDF (reference sequence). The CDR3 reads CATSRDTSEQGFGGRMETQYF. Written as DNA, the CDR3 is TGTGCCACCAGCAGAGATACCTCCGAACAGGGTTTTGGCGGGAGGATGGAGACCCAGTACTTC.

V gene TRBV7-2 combines with J gene TRBJ1-3, with D possibly TRBD1 on 6 matching bases. Trimming removed 5 bases at V and 3 bases at J, with 11 bases between. Germline CDR1 reads SGHTA; CDR2 reads FQGNSA. The CDR3 loop spans 14 amino acids. The chain's CDR3 is CASSAGQIGNTIYF. The CDR3 nucleotides are TGTGCCAGCAGCGCCGGACAGATTGGAAACACCATATATTTT.

V is TRBV7-9 and J is TRBJ1-2, with 7 bases fitting TRBD1. Germline V gene lookup returns CDR1 SEHNR and CDR2 FQNEAQ (reference sequence). The CDR3 loop spans 16 amino acids. V lost 4 bases to trimming and J lost 0 bases; unmatched junction nucleotides: 8. The DNA of the CDR3 is TGTGCCAGCAGCTCCCCGGACAGGACCCCTAACTATGGCTACACCTTC. It encodes CASSSPDRTPNYGYTF.

The chain couples TRBV28 to TRBJ1-1, with TRBD1 as a possible D gene (5 bases). CDR1 MDHEN and CDR2 SYDVKM come from the germline V gene. The CDR3 is 14 amino acids. Trimming removed 6 bases from V and 3 bases from J, with 14 bases in between. CDR3 nucleotides: TGTGCCAGCAGCCCAGTCAGGGACTACACTGAAGCTTTCTTT. Its translation: CASSPVRDYTEAFF.

The chain carries TRBV7-2 and TRBJ2-7, with 7 bases fitting TRBD1. Germline V CDR1 and CDR2: SGHTA, FQGNSA. This CDR3 has 15 residues. Trimming took 2 bases from V and 0 from J; bases not matched to a gene: 4. The CDR3 nucleotides read TGTGCCAGCAGCTTAACGGGACAGTCCTCCTACGAGCAGTACGTC. Protein product: CASSLTGQSSYEQYV.

The genes are TRBV7-8 and TRBJ1-4, with TRBD1 identical over 7 bases. The CDR3 covers 16 residues. The germline gives CDR1 SGHVS, CDR2 FQNEAQ. Trimming at V came to 5 bases and at J to 3 bases, leaving 9 bases not matched to a gene. This CDR3 is CASSEQRQGPNEKLFF. CDR3 in DNA: TGTGCCAGCAGCGAGCAGAGACAGGGCCCTAATGAAAAACTGTTTTTT.

In this sample, this clone turned up a few times. The J gene is TRBJ2-7, the V gene TRBV2; TRBD1 aligns across 12 bases. This CDR3 region has 14 residues. The germline CDR1 and CDR2 sequences are SNHLY and FYNNEI. J gave up 7 bases and V 5 bases, and 6 bases lay outside the gene matches. This CDR3 is CASSTGQGAREQYV. CDR3 nucleotides: TGTGCCAGCAGTACGGGACAGGGGGCGCGAGAGCAGTACGTC.

This clone has just one count. V is TRBV4-3 and J is TRBJ2-7, with 10 bases matching TRBD1. The V and J ends lost 4 bases and 2 bases, in that order; junction bases with no gene match: 5. The CDR3 spans 15 residues. Germline values: CDR1 LGHNA, CDR2 YSLEER. The CDR3 is CASSPRDRGPYEQYF. CDR3 in DNA: TGCGCCAGCAGCCCCCGGGACAGGGGCCCCTACGAGCAGTACTTC.

This clone has a handful of counts. V usage is TRBV30 and J usage is TRBJ2-3; TRBD1 matches 7 bases. Germline trimming cut 3 bases from V and 6 bases from J; bases unmatched to any gene: 0. This CDR3 is 11 amino acids long. In germline, CDR1 is GTSNPN, CDR2 SVGIG (reference sequence). CDR3 amino acids: CAWSRGDTQYF. CDR3 bases: TGTGCCTGGAGCAGGGGGGATACGCAGTATTTT.

This clone was detected once. The CDR3: CASSYSGGPETQYF. The DNA of the CDR3 is TGTGCCAGCAGTTACTCAGGGGGCCCGGAGACCCAGTACTTC. This rearrangement joins TRBV6-5 to TRBJ2-5; 7 bases fit TRBD1. J was trimmed by 5 bases and V by 0 bases; bases with no gene match: 3. This CDR3 is built from 14 residues. Germline values: CDR1 MNHEY, CDR2 SVGAGI.

This chain connects TRBV5-4 to TRBJ2-1, with D perhaps TRBD2 (7 bases). The V gene's germline CDR1 is SGHNT and CDR2 YYREEE (reference sequence). CDR3 length: 16 residues. V lost 3 bases to trimming and J lost 2 bases, with 15 bases between them. CDR3 region: CASSWGGGGAYNEQFF. CDR3 DNA sequence: TGTGCCAGCAGCTGGGGAGGGGGTGGGGCCTACAATGAGCAGTTCTTC. The entire variable domain, with the rest obtained from reference TRBV5-4 and TRBJ2-1, is as follows: ETGVTQSPTHLIKTRGQQVTLRCSSQSGHNTVSWYQQALGQGPQFIFQYYREEENGRGNFPPRFSGLQFPNYSSELNVNALELDDSALYLCASSWGGGGAYNEQFFGPGTRLTVL.